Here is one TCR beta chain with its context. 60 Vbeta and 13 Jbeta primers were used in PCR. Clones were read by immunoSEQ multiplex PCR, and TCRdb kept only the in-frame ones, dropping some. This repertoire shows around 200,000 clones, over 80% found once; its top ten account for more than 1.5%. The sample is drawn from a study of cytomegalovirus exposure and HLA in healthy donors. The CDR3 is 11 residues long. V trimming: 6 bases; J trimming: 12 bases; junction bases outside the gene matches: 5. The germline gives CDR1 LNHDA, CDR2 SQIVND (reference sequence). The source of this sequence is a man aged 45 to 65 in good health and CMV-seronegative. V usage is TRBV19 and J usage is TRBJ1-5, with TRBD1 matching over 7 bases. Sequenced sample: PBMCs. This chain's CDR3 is CASSDRVVQHF. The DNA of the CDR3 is TGTGCCAGTAGCGACAGGGTGGTCCAGCATTTT.